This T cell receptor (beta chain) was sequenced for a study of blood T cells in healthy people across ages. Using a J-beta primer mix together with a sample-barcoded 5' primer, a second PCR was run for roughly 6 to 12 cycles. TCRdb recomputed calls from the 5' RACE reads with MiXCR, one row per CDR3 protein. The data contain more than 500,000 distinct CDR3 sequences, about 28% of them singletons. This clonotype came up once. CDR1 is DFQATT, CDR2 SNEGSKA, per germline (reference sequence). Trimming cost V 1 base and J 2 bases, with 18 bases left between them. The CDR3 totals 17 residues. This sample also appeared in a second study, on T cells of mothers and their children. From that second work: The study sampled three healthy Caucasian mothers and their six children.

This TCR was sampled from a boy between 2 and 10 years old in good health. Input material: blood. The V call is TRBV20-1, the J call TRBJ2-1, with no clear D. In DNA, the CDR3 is TGCAGTGCTAGAGTTCCCTTGAATCTCCTCCCCTACAATGAGCAGTTCTTC. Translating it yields CSARVPLNLLPYNEQFF.